The rows below give T cell receptor beta chains drawn from one sample of a study of PD-1 blockade in classical Hodgkin lymphoma. Sequenced by immunoSEQ multiplex PCR; TCRdb stores in-frame clones only, minus some. The sample holds 25,000 to 30,000 clones, over 80% seen once. Source: peripheral blood mononuclear cells (PBMCs), taken before the second cycle of nivolumab. The source is a human donor with classical Hodgkin lymphoma. The conserved cysteine and the conserved F or W are not part of the CDR3 here.

TRBV19	TRBJ2-1	15	ASSILVGQGGSNEQF
TRBV7-9	TRBJ2-7	10	ASSLLIYEQY
TRBV9	TRBJ2-5	12	ASSVVGGSETQY
TRBV28	TRBJ2-5	11	ASSVRTPETQY
TRBV28	TRBJ2-7	12	ASRGLAAHYEQY
TRBV7-2	TRBJ1-1	12	ASSLTGGDTEAF
TRBV5-1	TRBJ2-3	12	ASTDRRGGDTQY
TRBV6-5	TRBJ2-2	12	ASAWRGGPGELF
TRBV2	TRBJ2-1	15	ASSRTIQGARINEQF
TRBV6-1	TRBJ1-1	11	ASSRYRVPEAF
TRBV7-9	TRBJ1-1	13	ASSSLGQGRTEAF
TRBV30	TRBJ1-2	10	AWEPGAYGYT
TRBV2	TRBJ1-6	13	ASSERSSYNSPLH
TRBV2	TRBJ1-2	12	ASFSVKVGYGYT
TRBV4-1	TRBJ2-1	14	ASSQDRRGSYNEQF
TRBV28	TRBJ1-4	14	ASSLTPGGFGEKLF
TRBV6-5	TRBJ2-4	13	ASSSTGTKKNIQY
TRBV7-9	TRBJ1-1	10	ASSSTEGEAF
TRBV6-6	TRBJ1-2	11	ASSSGDIYGYT
TRBV29-1	TRBJ2-5	10	SLRGRGETQY
TRBV5-8	TRBJ2-7	11	ASSPGGTYEQY
TRBV28	TRBJ1-2	13	ASSLYPGGAYGYT
TRBV5-1	TRBJ1-1	12	ASSLSPGNTEAF
TRBV6-1	TRBJ1-2	13	ASSEQHILGYGYT
TRBV30	TRBJ2-7	13	AWSVSEGFSYEQY
TRBV11-1	TRBJ1-4	12	ASSSAGGDEKLF
TRBV5-1	TRBJ1-2	13	ASSSLRQGANGYT
TRBV5-6	TRBJ1-1	11	ASSLEGYGRAF
TRBV6-1	TRBJ2-7	13	ASSVKDSSSYEQY
TRBV27	TRBJ2-2	14	ASSLGTTPNTGELF
TRBV7-1	TRBJ2-7	15	ASSCPPEREGCHEQY
TRBV29-1	TRBJ1-2	13	SVEARGDRNYGYT
TRBV12-5	TRBJ1-6	15	ASGLVLLGTGNSPLH